This T cell receptor (beta chain) was recovered during a study of blood T cell repertoires in COVID-19. At the level of the study: The United States, Italy and Spain supplied acute and convalescent COVID-19 samples. T cells, B-cell-depleted T cells, or PBMCs supplied cDNA or gDNA.

Using immunoSEQ multiplex PCR, the repertoire was profiled, and TCRdb retains in-frame clones only, with some absent. The sample lists approximately 50,000 clones; less than 80% were seen once. The V segment lost 5 bases and the J segment 2 bases; nucleotides outside the gene matches: 6. CDR3 length: 15 amino acids. Germline CDR1 MDHEN, CDR2 SYDVKM. The sequence was obtained from a man between 65 and 80 years old with acute or convalescent COVID-19. Sequencing was performed on peripheral blood. The V call is TRBV28, the J call TRBJ2-7, with 10 positions matching TRBD1. In DNA, the CDR3 is TGTGCCAGCAGTACCGAGGGGACAGGGGCCTACGAGCAGTACTTC. Amino acid sequence: CASSTEGTGAYEQYF.